This TCR beta chain was obtained from a study of OX40 agonist ivuxolimab in advanced cancers. Study context: Each patient was given ivuxolimab into a vein every 2 weeks, at 0.01 to 10 mg/kg. Partial responses were observed in three patients, of whom one had hepatocellular carcinoma and two had cutaneous melanoma. Prior checkpoint blockade (anti-PD-1, anti-PD-L1 or anti-CTLA-4) was permitted; around 37% had it.

This clone was recorded a few times. The antigen is not known. CDR1 is ENHRY, CDR2 SYGVKD, per germline. The CDR3 loop spans 14 amino acids. The V gene end was trimmed by 3 bases and the J gene end by 0 bases; junction bases not matched to a gene: 2. Findings and caveats of the study: Expanded clones were, on average, more numerous in CD8+ T cells than in CD4+.

Clones were sequenced by immunoSEQ multiplex PCR, and TCRdb holds only the in-frame ones, with some missing. This sample has approximately 58,000 clones, with approximately 86% found just once. The chain links TRBV10-3 to TRBJ2-7; 7 bases match TRBD1. The sample here was CD4+ or CD8+ T cells sorted from blood, taken in a trial of the OX40 agonist ivuxolimab. The clonotype comes from an adult with an advanced solid tumor such as melanoma, head and neck, liver or kidney cancer. The CDR3 coding sequence is TGTGCCATCAGTGAACGACAGGGCTCCTACGAGCAGTACTTC. Translating it yields CAISERQGSYEQYF.